The 9 T cell receptor beta chains in this list originate from one sample, sequenced in a study of shared clonotypes between healthy human individuals. Sequencing used immunoSEQ multiplex PCR; TCRdb keeps in-frame clones, though not all of them. The repertoire consists of approximately 1,000,000 clones, with roughly 80% occurring once and the leading ten covering approximately 0.95%. The sequenced sample was memory CD4+ T cells from PBMCs. Subset in this sample: CD45RA-negative fraction. These TCRs come from a man younger than 35 in good health. Some clones in this sample may be carry-over from other donors' samples.

Details on this clone: The same CDR3 is also encoded by other DNA sequences in this sample. The chain recombines TRBV5-4 with TRBJ1-1, with D perhaps TRBD1 (6 bases). The germline V and J ends were trimmed by 4 bases and 1 base, with 8 bases remaining between them. The CDR3 runs to 13 residues. Germline V lookup: CDR1 SGHNT, CDR2 YYREEE (reference sequence). CDR3 amino acids: CASSRGGNTEAFF. CDR3 nucleotides: TGTGCCAGCAGCAGGGGGGGGAACACTGAAGCTTTCTTT.

The J gene is TRBJ2-3, the V gene TRBV9; D unresolved. The length of the CDR3 is 11 residues. Germline lookup yields CDR1 SGDLS and CDR2 YYNGEE. The V and J ends lost 4 bases and 4 bases respectively, with 4 bases between them. CDR3 DNA: TGTGCCAGCAGCCCCGCAGATACGCAGTATTTT. Encoded protein: CASSPADTQYF. The whole variable domain, filled in from reference TRBV9 and TRBJ2-3, reads DSGVTQTPKHLITATGQRVTLRCSPRSGDLSVYWYQQSLDQGLQFLIQYYNGEERAKGNILERFSAQQFPDLHSELNLSSLELGDSALYFCASSPADTQYFGPGTRLTVL.

This clone was detected once. The chain links TRBV5-4 to TRBJ2-1, with D tentatively TRBD1 or TRBD2 (5 bases each). CDR3 length: 15 amino acids. Trimming stripped 4 bases from V and 4 bases from J, with 15 bases between. Germline V CDR1 and CDR2: SGHNT, YYREEE (reference sequence). The CDR3 protein is CASSTGTALYNEQFF. The DNA for the CDR3 is TGTGCCAGCAGCACCGGGACCGCCCTTTACAATGAGCAGTTCTTC.

The chain links TRBV6-5 to TRBJ2-1; maybe TRBD2 (5 bases). This CDR3 has 13 amino acids. Per the germline V gene, CDR1 is MNHEY and CDR2 is SVGAGI. V was clipped by 7 bases and J by 6 bases, with 13 bases between them. The CDR3 nucleotides read TGTGCCAGCATGCGGGTTAAGGGCAATGAGCAGTTCTTC. Translation: CASMRVKGNEQFF.

V usage is TRBV12-5 and J usage is TRBJ2-1; TRBD2 matches at 8 bases. Germline assignment: CDR1 LGHNT and CDR2 FRNRAP. This CDR3 contains 13 residues. V lost 3 bases and J lost 9; bases outside the gene matches: 4. CDR3 sequence reads: CASGFGTSGEQFF. The CDR3 region has the DNA TGTGCTAGTGGTTTTGGAACTAGCGGTGAGCAGTTCTTC.

The rearrangement joins TRBV7-2 to TRBJ1-1, with D uncertain. V shed 5 bases and J shed 0 bases, with 10 bases lying between them. This CDR3 has 14 amino acids. The germline gives CDR1 SGHTA, CDR2 FQGNSA. The CDR3 spells CASSREGLNTEAFF. The CDR3 nucleotides are TGTGCCAGCAGCCGGGAAGGGCTGAACACTGAAGCTTTCTTT.

The chain has TRBV10-3 and TRBJ2-7, with TRBD1 matching over 7 bases. The CDR3 consists of 13 residues. The germline V gene has CDR1 ENHRY and CDR2 SYGVKD. Losses at the gene ends were 6 bases for V and 2 bases for J; bases not matched to a gene: 4. CDR3 sequence reads: CAIRPGQTYEQYF. CDR3 nucleotides: TGTGCCATCAGACCGGGACAGACCTACGAGCAGTACTTC.

To note about this clone: This may stem from a read error, because a much larger clone lies one nucleotide away. Other DNA variants within this sample encode the same CDR3. This sequence joins TRBV6-6 and TRBJ2-5; D unresolved. The CDR3 totals 11 residues. Germline V lookup: CDR1 MNHNY, CDR2 SVGAGI (reference sequence). Trimming removed 8 bases from V and 1 base from J, with 5 bases in between. Here the CDR3 reads CASSTQETQYF. The CDR3 coding sequence is TGTGCCAGCTCAACCCAAGAGACCCAGTACTTC.

This clone was seen only a few times. The V gene is TRBV19, the J gene TRBJ1-5; no clear D. V lost 9 bases, J lost 0 bases, and 9 bases lay in between. The CDR3 extends over 13 amino acids. The V gene's germline CDR1 is LNHDA and CDR2 SQIVND (reference sequence). The CDR3 here is CASSQSSNQPQHF. The CDR3 region has the DNA TGTGCCAGCTCTCAGAGTAGCAATCAGCCCCAGCATTTT.